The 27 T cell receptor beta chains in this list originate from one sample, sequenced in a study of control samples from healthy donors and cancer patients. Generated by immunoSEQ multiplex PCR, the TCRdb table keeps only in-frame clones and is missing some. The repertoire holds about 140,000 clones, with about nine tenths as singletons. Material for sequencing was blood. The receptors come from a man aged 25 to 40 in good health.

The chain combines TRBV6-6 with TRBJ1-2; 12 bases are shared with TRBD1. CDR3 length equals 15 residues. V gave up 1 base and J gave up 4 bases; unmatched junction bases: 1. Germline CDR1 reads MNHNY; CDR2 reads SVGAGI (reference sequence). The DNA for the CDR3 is TGTGCCAGCAGTTACTTGGGACAGGGGGCCTATGGCTACACCTTC. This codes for CASSYLGQGAYGYTF.

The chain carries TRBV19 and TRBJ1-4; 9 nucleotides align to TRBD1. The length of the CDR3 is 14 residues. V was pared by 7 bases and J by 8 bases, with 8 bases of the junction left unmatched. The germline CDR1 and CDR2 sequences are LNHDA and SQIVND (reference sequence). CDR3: CASNPGQGLEKLFF. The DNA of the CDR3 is TGTGCCAGTAACCCGGGACAGGGTTTAGAAAAACTGTTTTTT.

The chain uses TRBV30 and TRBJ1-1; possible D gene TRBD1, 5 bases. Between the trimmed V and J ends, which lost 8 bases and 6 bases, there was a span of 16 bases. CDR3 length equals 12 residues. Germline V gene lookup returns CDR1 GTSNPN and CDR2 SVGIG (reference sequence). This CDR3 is CAIKSGTAEAFF. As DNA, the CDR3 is TGTGCCATAAAGTCAGGGACTGCTGAAGCTTTCTTT.

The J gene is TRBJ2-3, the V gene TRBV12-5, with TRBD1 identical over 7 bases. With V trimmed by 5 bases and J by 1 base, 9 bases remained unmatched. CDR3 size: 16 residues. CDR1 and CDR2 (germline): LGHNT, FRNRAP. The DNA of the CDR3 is TGTGCTAGTGGTGTCCCTTACAGGGGAGGCACAGATACGCAGTATTTT. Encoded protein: CASGVPYRGGTDTQYF.

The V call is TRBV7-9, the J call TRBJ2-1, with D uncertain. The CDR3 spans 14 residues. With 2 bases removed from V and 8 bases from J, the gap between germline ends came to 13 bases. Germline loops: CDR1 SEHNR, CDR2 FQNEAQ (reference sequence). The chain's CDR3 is CASSLRGPVHEQFF. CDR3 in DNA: TGTGCCAGCAGCTTACGTGGCCCGGTCCATGAGCAGTTCTTC.

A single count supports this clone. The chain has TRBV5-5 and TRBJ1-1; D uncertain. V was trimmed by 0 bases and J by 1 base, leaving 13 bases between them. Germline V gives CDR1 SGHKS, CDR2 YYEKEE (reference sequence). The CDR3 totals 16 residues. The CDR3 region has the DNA TGTGCCAGCAGCTTGGTGGTTGTCAGAAAGAACACTGAAGCTTTCTTT. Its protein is CASSLVVVRKNTEAFF.

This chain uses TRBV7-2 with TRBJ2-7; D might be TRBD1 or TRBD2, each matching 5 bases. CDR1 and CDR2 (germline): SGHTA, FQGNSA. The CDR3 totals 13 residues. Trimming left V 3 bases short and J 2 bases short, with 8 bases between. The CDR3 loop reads CASSLGVAYEQYF. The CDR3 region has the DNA TGTGCCAGCAGCTTGGGGGTCGCCTACGAGCAGTACTTC.

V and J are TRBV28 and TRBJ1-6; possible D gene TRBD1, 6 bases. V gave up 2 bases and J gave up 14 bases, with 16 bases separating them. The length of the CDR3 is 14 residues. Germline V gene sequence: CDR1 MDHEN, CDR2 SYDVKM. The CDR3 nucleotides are TGTGCCAGCAGTTTAAGCCAGGGGTCCCGGTCCCTCCACTTT. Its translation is CASSLSQGSRSLHF. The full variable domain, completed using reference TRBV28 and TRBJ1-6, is DVKVTQSSRYLVKRTGEKVFLECVQDMDHENMFWYRQDPGLGLRLIYFSYDVKMKEKGDIPEGYSVSREKKERFSLILESASTNQTSMYLCASSLSQGSRSLHFGNGTRLTVT.

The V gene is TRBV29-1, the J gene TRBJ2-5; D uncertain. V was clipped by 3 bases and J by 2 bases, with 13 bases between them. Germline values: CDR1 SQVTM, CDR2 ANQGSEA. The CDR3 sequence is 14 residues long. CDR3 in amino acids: CSVDLGRRQETQYF. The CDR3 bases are TGCAGCGTTGATTTAGGTCGCAGGCAAGAGACCCAGTACTTC.

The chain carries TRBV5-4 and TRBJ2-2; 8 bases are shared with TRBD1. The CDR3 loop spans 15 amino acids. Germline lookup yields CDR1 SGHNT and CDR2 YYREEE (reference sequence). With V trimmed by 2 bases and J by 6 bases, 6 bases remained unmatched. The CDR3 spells CASSFWTGLSGELFF. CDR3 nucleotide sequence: TGTGCCAGCAGCTTCTGGACAGGGTTGTCCGGGGAGCTGTTTTTT.

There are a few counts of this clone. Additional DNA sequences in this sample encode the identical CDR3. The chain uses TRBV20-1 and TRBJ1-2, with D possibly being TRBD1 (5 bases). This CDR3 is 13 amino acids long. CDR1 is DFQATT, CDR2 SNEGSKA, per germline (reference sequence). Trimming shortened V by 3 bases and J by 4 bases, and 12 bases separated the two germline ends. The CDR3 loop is CSASLGTAYGYTF. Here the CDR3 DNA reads TGCAGTGCTAGTTTAGGGACCGCCTATGGCTACACCTTC.

The CDR3 nucleotides read TGTGCCAGCAGCTTATCAGGGGGCAGCAACTATGGCTACACCTTC. Translating gives CASSLSGGSNYGYTF. The genes are TRBV7-3 and TRBJ1-2; TRBD1 agrees at 8 bases. The trim removed 2 bases at V and 2 bases at J, leaving 4 bases unmatched. Germline CDR1 and CDR2: SGHTA and FQGTGA. CDR3 size: 15 residues.

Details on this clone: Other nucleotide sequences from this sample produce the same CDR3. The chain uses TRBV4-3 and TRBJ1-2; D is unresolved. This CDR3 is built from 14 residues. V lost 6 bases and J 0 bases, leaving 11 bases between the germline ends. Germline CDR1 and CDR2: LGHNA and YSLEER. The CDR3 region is CASSYLITNYGYTF. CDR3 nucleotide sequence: TGCGCCAGCAGTTACCTGATTACTAACTATGGCTACACCTTC.

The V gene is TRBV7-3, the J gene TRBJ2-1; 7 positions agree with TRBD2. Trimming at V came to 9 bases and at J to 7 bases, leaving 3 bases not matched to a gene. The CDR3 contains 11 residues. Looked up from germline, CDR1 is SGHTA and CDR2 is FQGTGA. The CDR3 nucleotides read TGTGCCAGTTCTAGCGGTAATGAGCAGTTCTTC. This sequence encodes CASSSGNEQFF.

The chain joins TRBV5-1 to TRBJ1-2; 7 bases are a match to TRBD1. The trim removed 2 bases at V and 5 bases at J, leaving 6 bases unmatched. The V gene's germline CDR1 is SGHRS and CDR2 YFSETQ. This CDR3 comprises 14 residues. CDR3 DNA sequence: TGCGCCAGCAGCTTAGAGGGGGCGACGTATGGCTACACCTTC. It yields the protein CASSLEGATYGYTF.

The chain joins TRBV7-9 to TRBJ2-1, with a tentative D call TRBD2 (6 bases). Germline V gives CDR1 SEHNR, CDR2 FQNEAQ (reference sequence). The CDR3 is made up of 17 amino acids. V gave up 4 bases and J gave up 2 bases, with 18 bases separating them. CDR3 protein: CASSSPRESAPYNEQFF. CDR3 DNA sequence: TGTGCCAGCAGCTCTCCCCGGGAGTCAGCCCCCTACAATGAGCAGTTCTTC.

This CDR3 is CARPRTVGQGDVQPQHF. Here the CDR3 DNA reads TGTGCCCGACCAAGGACCGTCGGCCAGGGGGATGTTCAGCCCCAGCATTTT. The chain combines TRBV21-1 with TRBJ1-5; no DNA check was done on the table's D call, TRBD1. TRBV21-1 is a pseudogene locus. CDR3 length: 17 amino acids.

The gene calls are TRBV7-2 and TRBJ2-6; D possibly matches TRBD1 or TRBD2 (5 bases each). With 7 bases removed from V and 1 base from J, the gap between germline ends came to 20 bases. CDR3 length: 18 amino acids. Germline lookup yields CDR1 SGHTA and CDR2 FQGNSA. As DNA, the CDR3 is TGTGCCAGCACCATAAAGCCGGGACGCCGTTCTGGGGCCAACGTCCTGACTTTC. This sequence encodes CASTIKPGRRSGANVLTF.

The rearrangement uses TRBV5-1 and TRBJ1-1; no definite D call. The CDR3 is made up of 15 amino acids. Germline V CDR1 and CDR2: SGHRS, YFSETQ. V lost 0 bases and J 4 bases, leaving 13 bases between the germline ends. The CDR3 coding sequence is TGCGCCAGCAGCTTGGGCGAGGGTACGGGCACTGAAGCTTTCTTT. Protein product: CASSLGEGTGTEAFF.

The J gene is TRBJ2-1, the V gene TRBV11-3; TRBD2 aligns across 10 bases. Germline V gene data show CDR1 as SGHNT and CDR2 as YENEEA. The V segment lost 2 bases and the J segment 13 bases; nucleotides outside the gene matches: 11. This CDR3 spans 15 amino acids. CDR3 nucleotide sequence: TGTGCCAGCAGCTTAAGGTTGCTAGCGGGGGACAATCAGTTCTTC. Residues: CASSLRLLAGDNQFF.

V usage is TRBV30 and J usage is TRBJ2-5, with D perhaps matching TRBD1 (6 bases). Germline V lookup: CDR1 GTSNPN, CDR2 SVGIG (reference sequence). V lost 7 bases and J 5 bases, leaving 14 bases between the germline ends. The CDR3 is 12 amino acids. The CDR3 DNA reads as TGTGCCTTCTGGACAGACTTGGAGACCCAGTACTTC. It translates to CAFWTDLETQYF.

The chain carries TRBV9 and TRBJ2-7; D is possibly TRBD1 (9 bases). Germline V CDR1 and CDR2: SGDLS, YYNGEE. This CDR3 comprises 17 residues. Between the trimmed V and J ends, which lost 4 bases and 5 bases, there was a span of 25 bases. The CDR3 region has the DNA TGTGCCAGCAGCCCCGGGACAGGGCGGGAGGTTTTCCACGAGCAGTACTTC. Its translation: CASSPGTGREVFHEQYF. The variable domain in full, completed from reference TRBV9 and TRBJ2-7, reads DSGVTQTPKHLITATGQRVTLRCSPRSGDLSVYWYQQSLDQGLQFLIQYYNGEERAKGNILERFSAQQFPDLHSELNLSSLELGDSALYFCASSPGTGREVFHEQYFGPGTRLTVT.

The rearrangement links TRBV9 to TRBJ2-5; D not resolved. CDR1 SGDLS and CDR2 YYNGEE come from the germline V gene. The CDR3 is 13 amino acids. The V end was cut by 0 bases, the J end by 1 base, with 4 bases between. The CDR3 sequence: CASSVGVQETQYF. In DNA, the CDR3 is TGTGCCAGCAGCGTAGGTGTCCAAGAGACCCAGTACTTC. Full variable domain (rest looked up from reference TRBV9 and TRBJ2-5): DSGVTQTPKHLITATGQRVTLRCSPRSGDLSVYWYQQSLDQGLQFLIQYYNGEERAKGNILERFSAQQFPDLHSELNLSSLELGDSALYFCASSVGVQETQYFGPGTRLLVL.

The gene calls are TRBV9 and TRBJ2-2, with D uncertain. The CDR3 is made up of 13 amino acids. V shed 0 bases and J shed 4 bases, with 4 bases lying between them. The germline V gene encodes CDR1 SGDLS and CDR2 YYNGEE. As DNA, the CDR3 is TGTGCCAGCAGCGTAGACGGCACCGGGGAGCTGTTTTTT. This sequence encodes CASSVDGTGELFF. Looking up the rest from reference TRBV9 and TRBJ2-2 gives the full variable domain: DSGVTQTPKHLITATGQRVTLRCSPRSGDLSVYWYQQSLDQGLQFLIQYYNGEERAKGNILERFSAQQFPDLHSELNLSSLELGDSALYFCASSVDGTGELFFGEGSRLTVL.

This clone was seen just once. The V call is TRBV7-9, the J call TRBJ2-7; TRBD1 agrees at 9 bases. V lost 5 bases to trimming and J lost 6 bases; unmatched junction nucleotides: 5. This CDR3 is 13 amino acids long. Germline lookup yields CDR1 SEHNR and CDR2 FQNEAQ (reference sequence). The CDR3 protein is CASSRDRAGEQYF. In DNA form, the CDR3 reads TGTGCCAGCAGCAGGGACAGGGCTGGCGAGCAGTACTTC. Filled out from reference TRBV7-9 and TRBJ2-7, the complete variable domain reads DTGVSQNPRHKITKRGQNVTFRCDPISEHNRLYWYRQTLGQGPEFLTYFQNEAQLEKSRLLSDRFSAERPKGSFSTLEIQRTEQGDSAMYLCASSRDRAGEQYFGPGTRLTVT.

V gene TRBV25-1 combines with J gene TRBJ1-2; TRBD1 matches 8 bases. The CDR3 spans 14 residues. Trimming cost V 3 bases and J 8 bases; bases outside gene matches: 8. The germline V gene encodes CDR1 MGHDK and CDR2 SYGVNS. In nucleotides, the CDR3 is TGTGCCAGCAGTGATCGGACAGGGCCGATCGGCTACACCTTC. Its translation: CASSDRTGPIGYTF.

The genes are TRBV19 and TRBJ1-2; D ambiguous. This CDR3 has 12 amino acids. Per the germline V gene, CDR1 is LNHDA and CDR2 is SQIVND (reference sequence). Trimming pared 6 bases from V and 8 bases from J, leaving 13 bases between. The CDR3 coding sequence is TGTGCCAGTAGACAACCAGGCGGAGGCTACACCTTC. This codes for CASRQPGGGYTF. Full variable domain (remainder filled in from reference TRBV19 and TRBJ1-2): DGGITQSPKYLFRKEGQNVTLSCEQNLNHDAMYWYRQDPGQGLRLIYYSQIVNDFQKGDIAEGYSVSREKKESFPLTVTSAQKNPTAFYLCASRQPGGGYTFGSGTRLTVV.